These T cell receptor beta chains were read from a single sample in a study of blood T cell repertoires in COVID-19. Assay: immunoSEQ multiplex PCR; the TCRdb copy retains only in-frame clones and omits some. Of over 250,000 clones listed, approximately 88% are singletons. The sequencing sample was made of peripheral blood. The receptors were gathered from a man aged 45 to 65 with acute or convalescent COVID-19. CDR3s include the opening cysteine and the closing phenylalanine or tryptophan. Fields, in order: clone size, D gene, V gene, J gene, CDR3 protein, CDR3 DNA. A D gene is named only where the DNA matches it firmly. Some rows mark clone size as missing; the rest say once, few, many or name a class of expanded clone.

clone size: NA; D gene: TRBD1; V gene: TRBV30; J gene: TRBJ1-5; CDR3 protein: CAWSRPGTGTNQPQHF; CDR3 DNA: TGTGCCTGGAGTCGGCCCGGGACAGGAACAAATCAGCCCCAGCATTTT
clone size: many; D gene: TRBD1; V gene: TRBV27; J gene: TRBJ2-5; CDR3 protein: CASTRTGTEETQYF; CDR3 DNA: TGTGCCAGCACCCGAACCGGGACAGAAGAGACCCAGTACTTC
clone size: NA; D gene: TRBD1; V gene: TRBV6-6; J gene: TRBJ1-2; CDR3 protein: CASSPPGQGPSLTYGYTF; CDR3 DNA: TGTGCCAGCAGTCCCCCGGGACAGGGGCCTTCCCTTACATACGGCTACACCTTC
clone size: once; D gene: NA; V gene: TRBV29-1; J gene: TRBJ2-5; CDR3 protein: CSVEGGGTQYF; CDR3 DNA: TGCAGCGTTGAAGGGGGCGGGACCCAGTACTTC
clone size: NA; D gene: TRBD2; V gene: TRBV9; J gene: TRBJ2-3; CDR3 protein: CASSTTSGGLGGDTQYF; CDR3 DNA: TGTGCCAGCAGCACGACTAGCGGGGGGCTCGGTGGAGATACGCAGTATTTT
clone size: once; D gene: TRBD1; V gene: TRBV5-1; J gene: TRBJ2-7; CDR3 protein: CASSPGQTTYEQYF; CDR3 DNA: TGCGCCAGCAGCCCGGGACAGACCACCTACGAGCAGTACTTC
clone size: NA; D gene: NA; V gene: TRBV7-3; J gene: TRBJ1-2; CDR3 protein: CASSLGPGFNYGYTF; CDR3 DNA: TGTGCCAGCAGCTTAGGCCCGGGGTTTAACTATGGCTACACCTTC
clone size: NA; D gene: NA; V gene: TRBV10-3; J gene: TRBJ1-5; CDR3 protein: CAISPGTEGNQPQHF; CDR3 DNA: TGTGCCATCAGTCCCGGGACTGAAGGCAATCAGCCCCAGCATTTT
clone size: NA; D gene: NA; V gene: TRBV10-3; J gene: TRBJ1-5; CDR3 protein: CAISESSENQPQHF; CDR3 DNA: TGTGCCATCAGTGAGTCGTCCGAGAATCAGCCCCAGCATTTT
clone size: NA; D gene: TRBD2; V gene: TRBV10-1; J gene: TRBJ2-7; CDR3 protein: CASSPGGAVLEQYF; CDR3 DNA: TGCGCCAGCAGTCCCGGGGGGGCAGTACTCGAGCAGTACTTC
clone size: NA; D gene: TRBD1; V gene: TRBV18; J gene: TRBJ1-1; CDR3 protein: CASSPRSGGPNTEAFF; CDR3 DNA: TGTGCCAGCTCACCACGTTCAGGGGGGCCGAACACTGAAGCTTTCTTT
clone size: NA; D gene: NA; V gene: TRBV18; J gene: TRBJ2-1; CDR3 protein: CASSPQSNEQFF; CDR3 DNA: TGTGCCAGCTCACCACAGAGCAATGAGCAGTTCTTC
clone size: NA; D gene: TRBD2; V gene: TRBV6-5; J gene: TRBJ2-7; CDR3 protein: CASSYSSGGYSYEQYF; CDR3 DNA: TGTGCCAGCAGTTACTCCAGCGGGGGGTACTCCTACGAGCAGTACTTC
clone size: NA; D gene: NA; V gene: TRBV5-4; J gene: TRBJ2-2; CDR3 protein: CASSLNLNTGELFF; CDR3 DNA: TGTGCCAGCAGCTTGAATCTAAACACCGGGGAGCTGTTTTTT
clone size: NA; D gene: NA; V gene: TRBV10-1; J gene: TRBJ2-7; CDR3 protein: CASSGDRGYEQYF; CDR3 DNA: TGCGCCAGCAGTGGAGACCGAGGGTACGAGCAGTACTTC
clone size: few; D gene: NA; V gene: TRBV5-5; J gene: TRBJ2-7; CDR3 protein: CASSSEYEQYF; CDR3 DNA: TGTGCCAGCAGCTCAGAATACGAGCAGTACTTC
clone size: NA; D gene: NA; V gene: TRBV6-5; J gene: TRBJ1-6; CDR3 protein: CASSSGHRVPLHF; CDR3 DNA: TGTGCCAGCAGTTCCGGACACCGAGTTCCCCTCCACTTT
clone size: NA; D gene: NA; V gene: TRBV20-1; J gene: TRBJ1-2; CDR3 protein: CSASRGGDGYTF; CDR3 DNA: TGCAGTGCTAGTAGGGGGGGTGATGGCTACACCTTC